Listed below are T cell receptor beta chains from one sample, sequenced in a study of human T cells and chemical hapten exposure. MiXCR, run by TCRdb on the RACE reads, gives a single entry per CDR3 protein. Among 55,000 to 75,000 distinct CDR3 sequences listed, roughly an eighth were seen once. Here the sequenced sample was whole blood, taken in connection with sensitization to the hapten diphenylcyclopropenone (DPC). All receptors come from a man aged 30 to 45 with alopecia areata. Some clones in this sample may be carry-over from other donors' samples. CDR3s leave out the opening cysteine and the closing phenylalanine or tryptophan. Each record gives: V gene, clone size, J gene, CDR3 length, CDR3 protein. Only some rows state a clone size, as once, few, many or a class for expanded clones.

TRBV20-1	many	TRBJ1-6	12	SARIETAISPLH
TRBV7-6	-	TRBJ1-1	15	ASSPGAGTGLNTEAF
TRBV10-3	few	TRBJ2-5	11	AIRGLGQETQY
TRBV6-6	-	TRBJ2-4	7	ASSSDLF
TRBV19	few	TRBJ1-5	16	ASSIDLVDREEDQPQH
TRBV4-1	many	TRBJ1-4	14	ASSLLRDRTNEKLF
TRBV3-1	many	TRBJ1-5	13	ASSRAGQGNQPQH
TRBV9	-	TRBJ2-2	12	ASNWGTNTGELF
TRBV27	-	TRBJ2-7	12	ASSTGTGLYEQY
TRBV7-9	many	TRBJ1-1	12	ASSLVGEGTEAF
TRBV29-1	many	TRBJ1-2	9	SVTGAAGYT
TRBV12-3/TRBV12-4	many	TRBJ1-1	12	ASTETGLRTEAF
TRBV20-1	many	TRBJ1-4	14	SARVAGAGNNEKLF
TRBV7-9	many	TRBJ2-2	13	ASSLRDSSTGELF
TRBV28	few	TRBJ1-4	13	ATNNEGPTNEKLF
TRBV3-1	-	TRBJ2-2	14	ASSRKGQVNTGELF
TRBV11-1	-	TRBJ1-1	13	ASSPSSRLNTEAF
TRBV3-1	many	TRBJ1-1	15	ASSHRDRGVLGTEAF
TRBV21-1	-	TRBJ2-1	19	ASSKAPILAGGPAGYNEQF
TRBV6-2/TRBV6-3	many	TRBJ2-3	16	ASSYSKDRDKRTDTQY
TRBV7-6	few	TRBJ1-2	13	ASSRGSAVYYGYT
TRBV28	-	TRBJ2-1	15	ASRHRYSGGPYNEQF
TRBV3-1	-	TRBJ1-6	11	ASSQGRLAGLH
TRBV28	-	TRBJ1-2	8	ASNFYGYT
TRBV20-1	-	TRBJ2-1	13	SARDLGGDYNEQF
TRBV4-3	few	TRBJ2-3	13	ASSQDFGVADTQY
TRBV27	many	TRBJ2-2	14	ASSPNRGGATGELF
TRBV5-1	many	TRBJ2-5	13	ASSLSSTGQVTQY
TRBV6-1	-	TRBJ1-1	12	ASRPGQGHTEAF
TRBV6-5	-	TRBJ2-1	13	ASRPGLAGFNEQF
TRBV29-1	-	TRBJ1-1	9	SAYEGTEAF
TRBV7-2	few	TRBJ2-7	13	ASSLGVQGPYEQY
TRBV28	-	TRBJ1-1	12	ASSLTHHLARAF
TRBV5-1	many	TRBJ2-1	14	ASSLEVAGGRYEQF
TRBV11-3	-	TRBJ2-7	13	ASSPEGGRVYEQY
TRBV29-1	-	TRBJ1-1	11	SVNGVLNTEAF
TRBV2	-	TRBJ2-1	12	ASSFDGYYNEQF
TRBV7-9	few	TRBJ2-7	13	ASSLGAGVTYEQY
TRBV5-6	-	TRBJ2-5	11	ASSRGSKETQY
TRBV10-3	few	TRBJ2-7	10	AIRDRAVEQY
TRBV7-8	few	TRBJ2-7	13	ASSTGRDRGNEQY
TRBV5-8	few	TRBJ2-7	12	ASSYRDRVYEQY
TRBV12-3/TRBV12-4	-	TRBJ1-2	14	ANSLALLDRLYGYT
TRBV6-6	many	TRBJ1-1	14	ASSSSGHTRNTEAF
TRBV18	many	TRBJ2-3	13	ASSPPSYGSDTQY
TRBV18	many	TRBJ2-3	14	ASSPSTAGGTDTQY
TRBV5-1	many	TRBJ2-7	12	ASSRLEMEGEQY
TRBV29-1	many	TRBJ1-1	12	SVEVRGRDVEAF
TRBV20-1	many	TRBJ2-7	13	SAPQLTPSSIEQY
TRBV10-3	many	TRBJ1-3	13	AISSQGAPGNTIY
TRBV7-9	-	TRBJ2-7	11	ASSLLPSLEQY
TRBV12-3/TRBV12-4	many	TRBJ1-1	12	ASSPGTGVTEAF
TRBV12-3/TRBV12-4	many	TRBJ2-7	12	ASSSAKGGSEQY